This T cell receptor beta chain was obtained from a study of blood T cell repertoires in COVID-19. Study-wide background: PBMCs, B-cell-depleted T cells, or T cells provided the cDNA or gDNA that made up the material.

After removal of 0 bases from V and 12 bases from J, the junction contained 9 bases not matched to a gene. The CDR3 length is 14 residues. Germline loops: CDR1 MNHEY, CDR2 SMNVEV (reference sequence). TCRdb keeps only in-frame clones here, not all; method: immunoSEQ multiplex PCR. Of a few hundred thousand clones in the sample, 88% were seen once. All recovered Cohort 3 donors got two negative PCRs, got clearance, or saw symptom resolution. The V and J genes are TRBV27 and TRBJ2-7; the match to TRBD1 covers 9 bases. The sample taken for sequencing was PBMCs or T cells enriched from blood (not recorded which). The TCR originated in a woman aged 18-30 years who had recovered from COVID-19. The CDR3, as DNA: TGTGCCAGCAGTTTATCTTATGAGACAGGGGGAGGGTACTTC. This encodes CASSLSYETGGGYF.